Listed here is a single T cell receptor (beta chain). This record belongs to a study of shared clonotypes between healthy human individuals. The V and J ends lost 10 bases and 4 bases, in that order; junction bases with no gene match: 9. In germline, CDR1 is MNHEY, CDR2 SVGAGI. The length of the CDR3 is 14 residues. Assay used: immunoSEQ multiplex PCR; TCRdb lists only in-frame clones, some missing. The sample includes hundreds of thousands of clones, around two thirds seen only once; the top ten take about a tenth. J is TRBJ2-7 and V is TRBV6-5, with TRBD2 matching over 11 bases. The sequenced sample consisted of memory CD4+ T cells sorted from blood. Specified subset: CD45RA-negative fraction. This receptor was taken from a young man in good health. This chain's CDR3 is CATRRLAGTYEQYF. The DNA of the CDR3 is TGTGCCACCCGCCGACTAGCGGGAACGTACGAGCAGTACTTC.